This TCR beta chain was obtained from a study of identical twins. This clonotype was observed once. Its antigen remains unknown. Study-wide findings and caveats: The presence of invariant MAIT and iNKT cells could partly confound analyses of zero-insertion sequences. Monozygotic twins shared more out-of-frame TCR alpha than recombination models predicted.

Through template switching, a universal primer site was introduced, and the cDNA contained unique molecular identifiers. TCRdb processed the 5' RACE reads anew with MiXCR; each CDR3 protein has one entry. The table records about 790,000 distinct CDR3 sequences, about 20% of them present only once. The V and J ends lost 4 bases and 9 bases, in that order; junction bases with no gene match: 9. This CDR3 is 14 amino acids long. Germline values: CDR1 GTSNPN, CDR2 SVGIG (reference sequence). This sample was also put to use in a study of T cells expressing NK-cell markers. From that second work: There were several donors in whom these clonotypes also led the CD3+CD56-NKG2C+ fraction.

The source material was PBMCs. The TCR comes from a woman between 18 and 30 years old in good health. The chain is built from TRBV30 and TRBJ2-1, with 10 positions matching TRBD1. The CDR3 DNA follows: TGTGCCTGGACGGGGACAGGGGTAGGTGGTGAGCAGTTCTTC. Protein sequence: CAWTGTGVGGEQFF.